This entry describes one T cell receptor (beta chain). No antigen is known for it. The source of the sample is a study of CXCR3-negative and CXCR3-positive naive CD8 T cells. Study-level background: The TRB read total, approximately 150 million, broke down to about 1.5 +/- 0.3 million reads per library.

Libraries of TRB cDNA were made by 5' RACE and carried UMIs. Following a re-call of the 5' RACE reads, TCRdb has one entry per CDR3 protein and lacks DNA. This specimen shows about 41,000 distinct CDR3 sequences; the ten leading clones hold around 1.9%. Study results and caveats: Compared with CXCR3-negative naive cells, CXCR3-positive naive cells showed more hydrophobic TRB CDR3s. Partially decreased CXCR3 expression was recorded after cryopreservation, and fresh PBMCs were used in most assays. Naive subsets had comparable surface CD5, so TRB CDR3 properties gauged TCR strength.

The CDR3 spans 15 residues. Germline assignment: CDR1 SGHRS and CDR2 YFSETQ. The chain joins TRBV5-1 to TRBJ2-5; with no DNA, the TCRdb D assignment of TRBD1 cannot be verified. This sequence was found in a human donor in good health. Some clones in this sample may be carry-over from other donors' samples. Sequencing was carried out using naive CXCR3- CD8+ T cells from blood. Subset: CD45RO-CCR7+CD27+CD95- naive CD8+ T cells lacking CXCR3 (TNR3-). The CDR3 sequence is CASSLTWDREETQYF.